The entry below describes one T cell receptor (beta chain). The antigen is undetermined. Normal lung was taken at the farthest possible site, at least 3 cm from tumour. Frozen unsorted single-cell suspensions supplied the genomic DNA. The data originate from a study of immune cell composition in non-small cell lung cancer. Broader study findings: Overall clonality, unlike maximal tumour-associated clone frequency, did not predict TIL reactivity. Tumour TCR-beta clonality was not significantly tied to smoking pack-years.

Germline lookup yields CDR1 MDHEN and CDR2 SYDVKM. This CDR3 has 13 amino acids. Trimming took 7 bases from V and 0 from J, leaving 9 bases between them. Here immunoSEQ multiplex PCR was the method, and the copy in TCRdb shows in-frame clones only, minus some. This sample has about 2,500 clones, with around 84% found just once. Sequencing was done on a sample of non-adjacent lung tissue. This sequence was found in a human donor with non-small cell lung cancer. This chain joins TRBV28 and TRBJ1-1, with D hard to call. The CDR3, as DNA: TGTGCCAGCATACGGAGGATGAACACTGAAGCTTTCTTT. Translating gives CASIRRMNTEAFF.